This T cell receptor (beta chain) was captured by sequencing in a study of T cells in Graves' hyperthyroidism and ophthalmopathy. Overall study: Peripheral blood draws took place at initial diagnosis, ahead of any treatment. Study-wide findings and caveats: A model built on 13 V-J features separated ophthalmopathy from stable hyperthyroidism.

V trimming: 8 bases; J trimming: 5 bases; junction bases outside the gene matches: 10. Per germline, CDR1 MNHEY and CDR2 SVGEGT. The CDR3 has 14 amino acids. This clonotype has only a few counts. Its target is not known. Stable disease denoted Graves' hyperthyroidism without ophthalmopathy progression within 18 months. The CDR3 regions of TCR beta were amplified from RNA transcripts. The TCR CDR3 was amplified in a first-round RT-PCR using the HTBI primer set. Each CDR3 protein gets one entry after TCRdb re-called the multiplex PCR reads with MiXCR. The sample yields around 690,000 distinct CDR3 sequences, roughly 17% seen once.

The sample taken for sequencing was blood. This clonotype was sampled from a man in his forties or fifties with Graves' hyperthyroidism. The gene calls are TRBV6-2 or TRBV6-3 and TRBJ2-5; TRBD1 matches at 8 bases. DNA of the CDR3: TGTGCCAGCTACAGACAGGGGAAGCCGGAGACCCAGTACTTC. Encoded protein: CASYRQGKPETQYF.